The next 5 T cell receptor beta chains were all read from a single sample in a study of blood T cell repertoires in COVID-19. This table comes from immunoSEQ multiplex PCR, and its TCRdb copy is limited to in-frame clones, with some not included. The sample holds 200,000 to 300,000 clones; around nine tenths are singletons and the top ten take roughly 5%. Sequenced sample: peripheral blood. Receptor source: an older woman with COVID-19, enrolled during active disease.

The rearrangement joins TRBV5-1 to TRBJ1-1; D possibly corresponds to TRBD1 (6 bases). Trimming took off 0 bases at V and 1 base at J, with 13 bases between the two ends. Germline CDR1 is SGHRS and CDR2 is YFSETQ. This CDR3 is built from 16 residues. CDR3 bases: TGCGCCAGCAGCTTGGTATCGACAGGCTCGAACACTGAAGCTTTCTTT. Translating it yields CASSLVSTGSNTEAFF.

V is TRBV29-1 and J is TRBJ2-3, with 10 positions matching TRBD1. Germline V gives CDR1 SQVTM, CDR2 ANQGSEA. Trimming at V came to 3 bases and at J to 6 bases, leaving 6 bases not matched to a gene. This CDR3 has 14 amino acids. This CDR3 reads CSVETGGAPDTQYF. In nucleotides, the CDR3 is TGCAGCGTTGAGACAGGGGGCGCCCCCGATACGCAGTATTTT.

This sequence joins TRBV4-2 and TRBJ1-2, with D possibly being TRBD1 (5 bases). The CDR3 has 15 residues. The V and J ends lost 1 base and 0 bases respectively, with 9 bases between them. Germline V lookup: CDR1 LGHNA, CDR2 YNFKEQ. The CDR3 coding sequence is TGTGCCAGCAGCCAAGTGATAGGGGCTAACTATGGCTACACCTTC. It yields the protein CASSQVIGANYGYTF.

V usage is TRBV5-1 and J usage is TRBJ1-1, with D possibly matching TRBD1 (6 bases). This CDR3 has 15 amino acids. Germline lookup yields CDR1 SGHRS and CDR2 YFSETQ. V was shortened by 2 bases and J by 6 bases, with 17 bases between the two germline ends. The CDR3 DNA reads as TGCGCCAGCAGCTTAGGGGCGGGGGCCACGGCTGAAGCTTTCTTT. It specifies CASSLGAGATAEAFF.

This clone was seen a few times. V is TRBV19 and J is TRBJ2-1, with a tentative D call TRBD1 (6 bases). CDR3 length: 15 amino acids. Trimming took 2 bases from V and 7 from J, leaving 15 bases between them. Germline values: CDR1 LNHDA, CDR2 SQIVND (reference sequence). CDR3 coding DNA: TGTGCCAGTAGTATACAGGGGACGGACATGAATGAGCAGTTCTTC. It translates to CASSIQGTDMNEQFF.